The following is a T cell receptor beta chain sequence with its context. Its target is unknown. The data are from a study of graft-versus-host responses after intestinal transplantation. Looking at the study overall: Transplant recipients had multivisceral, liver-intestinal, or isolated intestinal grafts.

Study results and limitations: Early post-transplant HvG declines tracked with peak circulating GvH clone levels. Within allografts, high graft-versus-host to host-versus-graft clonal ratios were seen among patients with graft-donor T cell macrochimerism.

The data were produced by immunoSEQ multiplex PCR, yet TCRdb's version contains in-frame clones alone and is incomplete. The sample shows about 110,000 clones, about nine tenths of them seen only once. Germline lookup yields CDR1 SGHNT and CDR2 YENEEA. The CDR3 runs 16 residues. V was pared by 5 bases and J by 3 bases, with 16 bases between. This rearrangement joins TRBV11-3 to TRBJ1-4, with D maybe TRBD1 (5 bases). This TCR derives from a human donor who was the organ donor for an intestinal transplant. The starting material was unstimulated CD4+ T cells sorted from spleen or lymph node cells, obtained before transplant. In nucleotides, the CDR3 is TGTGCCAGCAGCCCCCGAAGGGGACCGTCTAATGAAAAACTGTTTTTT. Amino acids: CASSPRRGPSNEKLFF.